The clone carrying this TCR beta chain was detected only a few times. What it binds is unknown. The entry originates in a study of cytomegalovirus exposure and HLA in healthy donors. As for the study in general: Most donors, roughly 84% of over 350 genotyped, fell in the Caucasian-associated ancestry cluster. Regarding the study as a whole: Accurate predictions that matched the HLA-A and HLA-B alleles of most subjects were reportedly made from TCR beta sequences.

Germline values: CDR1 LNHDA, CDR2 SQIVND (reference sequence). CDR3 length equals 14 residues. Losses at the gene ends were 6 bases for V and 7 bases for J; bases not matched to a gene: 10. Amplification used 60 Vbeta primers and 13 Jbeta primers. Repertoires were generated with immunoSEQ multiplex PCR, while TCRdb's copy carries only in-frame clones and drops some. The sample has about 140,000 clones; 75% to 80% are singletons. The receptor was derived from a man aged 25-45 years in good health and CMV-seronegative. The chain couples TRBV19 to TRBJ1-1; 8 bases match TRBD1. The sequenced material came from PBMCs. This CDR3 reads CASRYRAGGIEAFF. CDR3 in DNA: TGTGCCAGTAGATATCGGGCAGGGGGCATTGAAGCTTTCTTT.